The present TCR beta chain was sequenced within a study of graft-versus-host responses after intestinal transplantation. As regards this clone: Antigen specificity is unknown.

The data were produced by immunoSEQ multiplex PCR, yet TCRdb's version contains in-frame clones alone and is incomplete. In the table there are 70,000 or so clones, over 75% of which are singletons. The CDR3 contains 14 residues. With 2 bases removed from V and 2 bases from J, the gap between germline ends came to 10 bases. Germline assignment: CDR1 SGHNT and CDR2 YYREEE (reference sequence). Sequencing was performed on unstimulated CD4+ T cells sorted from spleen or lymph node cells, taken before transplant. This clonotype was sampled from a human donor who was the organ donor for an intestinal transplant. The chain links TRBV5-4 to TRBJ2-5, with D tentatively TRBD1 (8 bases). CDR3 in amino acids: CASSLQGGQETQYF. Here the CDR3 DNA reads TGTGCCAGCAGCTTACAGGGGGGGCAAGAGACCCAGTACTTC. Combining the CDR3 with reference TRBV5-4 and TRBJ2-5 gives the whole variable domain ETGVTQSPTHLIKTRGQQVTLRCSSQSGHNTVSWYQQALGQGPQFIFQYYREEENGRGNFPPRFSGLQFPNYSSELNVNALELDDSALYLCASSLQGGQETQYFGPGTRLLVL.